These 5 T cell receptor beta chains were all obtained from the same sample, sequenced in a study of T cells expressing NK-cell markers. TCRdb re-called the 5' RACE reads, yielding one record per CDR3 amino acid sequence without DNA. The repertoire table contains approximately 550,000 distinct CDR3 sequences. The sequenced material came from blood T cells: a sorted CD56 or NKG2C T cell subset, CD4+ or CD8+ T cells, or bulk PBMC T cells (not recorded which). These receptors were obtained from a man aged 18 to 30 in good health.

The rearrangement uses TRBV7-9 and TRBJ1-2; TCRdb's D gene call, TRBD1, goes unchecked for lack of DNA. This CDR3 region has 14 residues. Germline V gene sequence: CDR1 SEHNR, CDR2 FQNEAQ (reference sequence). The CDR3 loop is CASSPGQMGYGYTF.

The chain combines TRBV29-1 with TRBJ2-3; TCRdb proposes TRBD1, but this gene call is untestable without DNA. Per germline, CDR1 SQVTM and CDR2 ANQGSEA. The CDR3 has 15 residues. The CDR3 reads CSVDNFRDLTDTQYF.

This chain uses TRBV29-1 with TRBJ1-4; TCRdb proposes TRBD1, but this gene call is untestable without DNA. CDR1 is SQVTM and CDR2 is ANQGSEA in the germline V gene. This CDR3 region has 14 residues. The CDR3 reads CSVEEPGSSEKLFF. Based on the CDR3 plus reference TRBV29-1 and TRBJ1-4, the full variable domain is SAVISQKPSRDICQRGTSLTIQCQVDSQVTMMFWYRQQPGQSLTLIATANQGSEATYESGFVIDKFPISRPNLTFSTLTVSNMSPEDSSIYLCSVEEPGSSEKLFFGSGTQLSVL.

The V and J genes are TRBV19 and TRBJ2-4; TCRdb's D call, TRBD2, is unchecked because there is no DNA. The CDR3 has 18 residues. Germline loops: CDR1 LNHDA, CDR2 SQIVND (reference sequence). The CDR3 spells CASSRGLAGVEAKNIQYF.

The CDR3: CASSLQPGDTQYF. The rearrangement links TRBV14 to TRBJ2-3; TCRdb's assignment of TRBD1 cannot be checked, as there is no DNA. The CDR3 runs to 13 residues. Germline CDR1 is SGHDN and CDR2 is FVKESK.